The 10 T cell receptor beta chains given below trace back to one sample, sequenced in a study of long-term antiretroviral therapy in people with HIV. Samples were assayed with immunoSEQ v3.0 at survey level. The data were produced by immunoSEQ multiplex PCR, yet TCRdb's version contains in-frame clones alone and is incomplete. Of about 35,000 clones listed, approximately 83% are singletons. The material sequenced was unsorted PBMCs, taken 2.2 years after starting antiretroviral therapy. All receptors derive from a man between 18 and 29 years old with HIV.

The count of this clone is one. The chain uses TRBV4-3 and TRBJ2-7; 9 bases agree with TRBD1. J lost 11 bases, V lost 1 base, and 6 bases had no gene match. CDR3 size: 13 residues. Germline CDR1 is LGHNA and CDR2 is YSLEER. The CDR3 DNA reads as TGCGCCAGCAGCCAAGTGTTAGGGACAGGGAAGTACTTC. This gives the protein CASSQVLGTGKYF.

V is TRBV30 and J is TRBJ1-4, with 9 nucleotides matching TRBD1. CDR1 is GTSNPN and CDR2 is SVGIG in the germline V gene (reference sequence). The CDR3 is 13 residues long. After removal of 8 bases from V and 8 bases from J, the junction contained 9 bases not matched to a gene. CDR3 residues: CARTGGSEEKLFF. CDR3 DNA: TGTGCCCGTACAGGGGGCTCGGAGGAAAAACTGTTTTTT. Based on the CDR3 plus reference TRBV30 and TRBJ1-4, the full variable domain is SQTIHQWPATLVQPVGSPLSLECTVEGTSNPNLYWYRQAAGRGLQLLFYSVGIGQISSEVPQNLSASRPQDRQFILSSKKLLLSDSGFYLCARTGGSEEKLFFGSGTQLSVL.

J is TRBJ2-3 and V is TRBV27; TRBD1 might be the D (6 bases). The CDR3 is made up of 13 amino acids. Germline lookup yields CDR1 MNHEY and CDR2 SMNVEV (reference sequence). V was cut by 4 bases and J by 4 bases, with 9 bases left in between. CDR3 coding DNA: TGTGCCAGCAGTTCCAACAGGGCAGATACGCAGTATTTT. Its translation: CASSSNRADTQYF.

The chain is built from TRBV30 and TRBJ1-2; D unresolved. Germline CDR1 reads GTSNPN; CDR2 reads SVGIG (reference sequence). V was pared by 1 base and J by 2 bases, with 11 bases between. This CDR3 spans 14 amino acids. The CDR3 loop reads CAWSDVVPNYGYTF. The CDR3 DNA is TGTGCCTGGAGTGACGTGGTGCCCAACTATGGCTACACCTTC.

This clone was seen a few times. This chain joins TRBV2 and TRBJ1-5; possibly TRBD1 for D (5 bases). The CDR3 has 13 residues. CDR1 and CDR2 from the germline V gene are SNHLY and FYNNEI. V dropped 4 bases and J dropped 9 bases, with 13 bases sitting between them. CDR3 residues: CASSGQRDGPQHF. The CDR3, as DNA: TGTGCCAGCAGTGGGCAGCGGGACGGGCCCCAGCATTTT. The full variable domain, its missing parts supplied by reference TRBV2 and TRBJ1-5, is EPEVTQTPSHQVTQMGQEVILRCVPISNHLYFYWYRQILGQKVEFLVSFYNNEISEKSEIFDDQFSVERPDGSNFTLKIRSTKLEDSAMYFCASSGQRDGPQHFGDGTRLSIL.

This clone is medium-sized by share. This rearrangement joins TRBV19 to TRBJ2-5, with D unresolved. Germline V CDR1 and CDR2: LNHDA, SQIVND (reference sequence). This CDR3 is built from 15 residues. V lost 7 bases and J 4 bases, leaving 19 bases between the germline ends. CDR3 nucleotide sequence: TGTGCCAGTACCTATACTTTCGGCCTAGGAGAGACCCAGTACTTC. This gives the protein CASTYTFGLGETQYF.

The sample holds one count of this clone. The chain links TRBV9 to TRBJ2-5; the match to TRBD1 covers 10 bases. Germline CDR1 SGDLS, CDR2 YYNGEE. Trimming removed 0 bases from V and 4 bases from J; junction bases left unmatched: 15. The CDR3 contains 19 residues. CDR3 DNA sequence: TGTGCCAGCAGCGTAGGGTTGGGACAGGGGACGTACAGTGGAGAGACCCAGTACTTC. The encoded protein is CASSVGLGQGTYSGETQYF. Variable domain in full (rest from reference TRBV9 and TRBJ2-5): DSGVTQTPKHLITATGQRVTLRCSPRSGDLSVYWYQQSLDQGLQFLIQYYNGEERAKGNILERFSAQQFPDLHSELNLSSLELGDSALYFCASSVGLGQGTYSGETQYFGPGTRLLVL.

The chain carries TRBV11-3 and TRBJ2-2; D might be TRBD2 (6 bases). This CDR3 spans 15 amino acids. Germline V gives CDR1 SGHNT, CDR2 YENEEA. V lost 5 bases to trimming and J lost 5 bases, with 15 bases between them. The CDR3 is CASSRLGGRTGELFF. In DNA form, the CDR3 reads TGTGCCAGCAGCCGGCTGGGGGGTCGAACCGGGGAGCTGTTTTTT.

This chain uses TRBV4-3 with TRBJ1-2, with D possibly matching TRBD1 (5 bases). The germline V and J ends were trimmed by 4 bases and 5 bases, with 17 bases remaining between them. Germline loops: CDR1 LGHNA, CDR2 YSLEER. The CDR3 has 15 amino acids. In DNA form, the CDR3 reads TGCGCCAGCAGCCCGAGTGGCTTCGGGGGGTATGGCTACACCTTC. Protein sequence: CASSPSGFGGYGYTF.

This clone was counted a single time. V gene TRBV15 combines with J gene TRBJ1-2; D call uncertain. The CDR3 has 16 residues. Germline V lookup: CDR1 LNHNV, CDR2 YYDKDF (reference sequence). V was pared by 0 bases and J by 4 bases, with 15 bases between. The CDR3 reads CATSRDAGSPSYGYTF. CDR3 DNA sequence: TGTGCCACCAGCAGAGATGCGGGATCCCCTAGCTATGGCTACACCTTC.